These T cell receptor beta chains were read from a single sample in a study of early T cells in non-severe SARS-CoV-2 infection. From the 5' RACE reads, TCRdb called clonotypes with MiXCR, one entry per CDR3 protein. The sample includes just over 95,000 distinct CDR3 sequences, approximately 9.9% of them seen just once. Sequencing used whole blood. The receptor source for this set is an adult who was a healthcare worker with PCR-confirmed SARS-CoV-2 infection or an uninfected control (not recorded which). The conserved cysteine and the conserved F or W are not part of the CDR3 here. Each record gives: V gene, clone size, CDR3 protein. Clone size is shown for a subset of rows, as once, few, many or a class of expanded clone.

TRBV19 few ASRVTGRGGNQPQH
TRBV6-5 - ASSRSTGSFYGYT
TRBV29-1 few SVGEVTSTDTQY
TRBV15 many ATSSSPGQSYGYT
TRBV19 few ASSPRVYNEQF
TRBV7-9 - ASSLALRDRVGYT
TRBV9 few ASSPPTPESRTGELF
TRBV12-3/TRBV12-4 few ASSLETRLIYEQY
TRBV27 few ASSLSTYNEQF
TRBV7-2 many ASSLQGRAYEQY
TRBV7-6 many ASSLGGGSRETQY
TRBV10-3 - ATSDQASDYNEQF